This T cell receptor (beta chain) was identified in a study of T cell responses to AZD1222 COVID-19 vaccine. The repertoire was sequenced with immunoSEQ multiplex PCR; TCRdb's copy has only in-frame clones and lacks some. The sample has 150,000 to 200,000 clones; 88% are singletons. Comments on this clone: The antigen is unknown.

Between the trimmed V and J ends, which lost 10 bases and 4 bases, there was a span of 13 bases. This CDR3 region has 13 residues. Germline CDR1 MDHEN, CDR2 SYDVKM. Investigators merged groups given second doses at roughly 4 or roughly 12 weeks. Whole-study findings and limits: In a largely white British group with more females than males, clonal diversity was possibly underestimated. Unmutated regions of variants are reportedly targeted by nearly half of spike-specific TCRs.

This rearrangement joins TRBV28 to TRBJ2-2, with unresolved D. This receptor was taken from an adult who received the AZD1222 COVID-19 vaccine. Sample: peripheral blood, taken 28 days after the second AZD1222 dose. The CDR3 is CATYDLFTGELFF. The CDR3 nucleotides are TGTGCCACATACGACCTTTTCACCGGGGAGCTGTTTTTT.